This T cell receptor (beta chain) was identified in a study of cytomegalovirus exposure and HLA in healthy donors. Trimming at V came to 3 bases and at J to 7 bases, leaving 8 bases not matched to a gene. Germline CDR1 and CDR2: LNHDA and SQIVND (reference sequence). There are 15 residues in the CDR3. The PCR made use of 60 Vbeta and 13 Jbeta primers. The data were produced by immunoSEQ multiplex PCR, yet TCRdb's version contains in-frame clones alone and is incomplete. In the table there are approximately 140,000 clones, 79% of which are singletons. The source is a human donor in good health. This chain joins TRBV19 and TRBJ2-2; 7 bases are a match to TRBD1. Sequenced material: PBMCs. CDR3 residues: CASSISDRVGGELFF. The CDR3 DNA reads as TGTGCCAGTAGTATTTCCGACAGGGTTGGCGGGGAGCTGTTTTTT.